The T cell receptor beta chain described here comes from a study of technical replicates of blood from a handful of donors. Generated by immunoSEQ multiplex PCR, the TCRdb table keeps only in-frame clones and is missing some. The sample has over 75,000 clones; around 97% are singletons. Germline V lookup: CDR1 GTSNPN, CDR2 SVGIG (reference sequence). The CDR3 totals 12 residues. Trimming shortened V by 1 base and J by 7 bases, and 10 bases separated the two germline ends. The sequenced sample consisted of T cells isolated from PBMCs. The gene calls are TRBV30 and TRBJ2-5; D call uncertain. This receptor was identified in a human donor in good health. The CDR3 spells CAWSGDYGTQYF. In DNA, the CDR3 is TGTGCCTGGAGTGGCGATTATGGGACCCAGTACTTC.